This is a list of T cell receptor beta chains from one sample in a study of blood T cells in healthy people across ages. TCRdb processed the 5' RACE reads anew with MiXCR; each CDR3 protein has one entry. The table includes over 1,500,000 distinct CDR3 sequences, 35% to 50% detected once. Sequencing was performed on blood. The receptor set was obtained from a human donor in good health. Both conserved end residues are part of each CDR3. D genes are given only for firm matches. Clone sizes are given selectively: once, few, many, or a class where the clone is expanded.

J gene,D gene,V gene,clone size,CDR3 DNA,CDR3 protein
TRBJ2-2,TRBD1,TRBV12-3/TRBV12-4,-,TGTGCCGGCAGTACCTGGGACAGGGTGACCGGGGAGCTGTTTTTT,CAGSTWDRVTGELFF
TRBJ1-1,-,TRBV7-2,-,TGTGCCAGCAGCTTAGCGCCCCGGGGGGACACTGAAGCTTTCTTT,CASSLAPRGDTEAFF
TRBJ2-5,TRBD1,TRBV20-1,few,TGCAGTGCTAGGACAGGGTTGGAGACCCAGTACTTC,CSARTGLETQYF
TRBJ2-2,-,TRBV7-8,-,TGTGCCAGCAGCTTAGAAGGGGTGCCGCGGGGCGGGGAGCTGTTTTTT,CASSLEGVPRGGELFF
TRBJ1-4,-,TRBV11-2,few,TGTGCCAGCAGCTTGTCCTTCAGGGGCGGCAGGTCTACTAATGAAAAACTGTTTTTT,CASSLSFRGGRSTNEKLFF
TRBJ1-4,-,TRBV6-5,-,TGTGCCAGCAGTTACTCGATACGGGCTAGTGGAAAACTGTTTTTT,CASSYSIRASGKLFF
TRBJ2-5,TRBD2,TRBV2,-,TGTGCCAGCAGTTGGACTAGCGGGGGGGCATTGGAGACCCAGTACTTC,CASSWTSGGALETQYF
TRBJ2-4,-,TRBV12-3/TRBV12-4,-,TGTGCCAGCCCGGGCCCAGCCATTCAGTACTTC,CASPGPAIQYF
TRBJ2-1,-,TRBV7-2,-,TGTGCCAGCAACACAGCAGGGGTACGCAATGAGCAGTTCTTC,CASNTAGVRNEQFF
TRBJ1-1,-,TRBV11-1,-,TGTGCCAGTAGCTCTTGGTTGACCAGGGCTTTCTTT,CASSSWLTRAFF
TRBJ2-7,TRBD2,TRBV7-2,few,TGCGCCAGCAGCTTAGTGGGGGGGGGTACAGGCGGTTCCTACGAGCAGTACTTC,CASSLVGGGTGGSYEQYF
TRBJ2-5,-,TRBV9,-,TGTGCCAGCAGCGTACGACCACAAGAGACCCAGTACTTC,CASSVRPQETQYF
TRBJ2-7,-,TRBV5-1,-,TGCGCCAGCACCCCCGGCAGCCGGAACTCCTACGAGCAGTACTTC,CASTPGSRNSYEQYF
TRBJ1-5,-,TRBV12-3/TRBV12-4,-,TGTGCCAACAGTTTGGGGGCAGGACAGCCCCAGCATTTT,CANSLGAGQPQHF
TRBJ2-6,-,TRBV29-1,-,TGCAGCGTTGAAGGAGACGAAACTGGGGCCAACGTCCTGACTTTC,CSVEGDETGANVLTF
TRBJ1-2,-,TRBV29-1,-,TGCAGCGTTGAAAAACGTCTGATCTATGGCTACACCTTC,CSVEKRLIYGYTF
TRBJ2-3,TRBD2,TRBV7-9,-,TGTGCCAGCAACGACGGGGGGAACACAGATACGCAGTATTTT,CASNDGGNTDTQYF
TRBJ1-1,TRBD1,TRBV9,few,TGTGCCGGCAGCGTAGCTGGGGGACAGGGGTGGCCTGAAGCTTTCTTT,CAGSVAGGQGWPEAFF